This T cell receptor (beta chain) appears in the sequencing data of a study of blood T cells in healthy people across ages. Combining a sample-barcoded 5' primer with a J-beta primer mix, a second PCR ran for about 6 to 11 cycles. Each cDNA molecule was tagged by a template-switch adaptor with 12 random nucleotides. TCRdb reprocessed the 5' RACE reads with MiXCR, giving one entry per CDR3 protein. The sample yields some 320,000 distinct CDR3 sequences, 27% seen once. Each sample yielded at least 7 million isolated PBMCs. This clonotype was observed a handful of times. The sequenced material came from blood. The sequence was collected from a woman aged 70-85 years in good health.

The CDR3 loop reads CASSSSDGAYEQYF. CDR3 in DNA: TGTGCCAGCAGCTCGTCGGACGGTGCCTACGAGCAGTACTTC. The rearrangement uses TRBV7-2 and TRBJ2-7, with no clear D. Looked up from germline, CDR1 is SGHTA and CDR2 is FQGNSA. The CDR3 spans 14 residues. The germline V and J ends were trimmed by 4 bases and 2 bases, with 12 bases remaining between them. Looking up the rest from reference TRBV7-2 and TRBJ2-7 gives the full variable domain: GAGVSQSPSNKVTEKGKDVELRCDPISGHTALYWYRQSLGQGLEFLIYFQGNSAPDKSGLPSDRFSAERTGGSVSTLTIQRTQQEDSAVYLCASSSSDGAYEQYFGPGTRLTVT.